This T cell receptor beta chain was identified during a study of T-cell reconstitution after alpha-beta-depleted transplantation in children. Study-wide results and limits: One year post-transplant, T-cell counts and diversity were largely derived from T cells produced anew. Reports say that about two months after transplant, the alpha-beta T cells came out of several hundred graft clones that had expanded. Diversity of TCRbeta at day 60 was high in some patients, arising from surviving recipient T cells and thymic progenitors.

This clonotype has more than one count but fewer than ten. Its antigen is undetermined. V lost 5 bases, J lost 5 bases, and 15 bases lay in between. This CDR3 comprises 14 residues. The TCRbeta library incorporated unique molecular identifiers. TCRdb processed the PCR reads anew with MiXCR; each CDR3 protein has one entry. The sample yields around 250,000 distinct CDR3 sequences, roughly a quarter seen once. The clonotype was recovered from a girl aged 2 to 9 with Fanconi anemia, due to receive a stem cell transplant. The J gene is TRBJ2-5, the V gene TRBV12-3 or TRBV12-4; perhaps D is TRBD1 or TRBD2 (7 bases each). Sequenced material: PBMCs, taken before TCRalphabeta/CD19-depleted stem cell transplant. CDR3 loop: CASSQGGIAETQYF. For the CDR3, the DNA is TGTGCCAGCAGTCAGGGGGGGATCGCGGAGACCCAGTACTTC.